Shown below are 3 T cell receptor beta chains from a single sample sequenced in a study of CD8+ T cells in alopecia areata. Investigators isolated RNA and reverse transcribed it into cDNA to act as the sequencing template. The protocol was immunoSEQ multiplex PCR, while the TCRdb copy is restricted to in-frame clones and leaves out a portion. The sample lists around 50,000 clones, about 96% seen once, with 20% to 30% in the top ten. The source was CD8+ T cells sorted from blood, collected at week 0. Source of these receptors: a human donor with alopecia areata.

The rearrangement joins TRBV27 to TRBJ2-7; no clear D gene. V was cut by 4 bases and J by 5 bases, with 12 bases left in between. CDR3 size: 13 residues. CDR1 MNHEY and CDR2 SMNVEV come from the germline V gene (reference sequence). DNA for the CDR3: TGTGCCAGCAGTTCACCCGGGTCCCACGAGCAGTACTTC. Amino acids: CASSSPGSHEQYF.

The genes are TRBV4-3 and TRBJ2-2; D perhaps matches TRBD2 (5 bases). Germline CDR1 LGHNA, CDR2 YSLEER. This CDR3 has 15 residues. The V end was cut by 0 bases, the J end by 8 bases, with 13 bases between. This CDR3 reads CASSQDRLASGELFF. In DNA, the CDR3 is TGCGCCAGCAGCCAAGATCGTCTAGCTTCGGGGGAGCTGTTTTTT.

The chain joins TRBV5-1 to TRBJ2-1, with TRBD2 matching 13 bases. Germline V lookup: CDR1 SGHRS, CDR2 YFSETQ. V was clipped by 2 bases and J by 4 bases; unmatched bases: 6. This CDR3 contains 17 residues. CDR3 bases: TGCGCCAGCAGCTTCGGGACTAGCGGGACCCTTTACAATGAGCAGTTCTTC. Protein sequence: CASSFGTSGTLYNEQFF. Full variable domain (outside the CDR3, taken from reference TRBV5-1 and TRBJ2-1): KAGVTQTPRYLIKTRGQQVTLSCSPISGHRSVSWYQQTPGQGLQFLFEYFSETQRNKGNFPGRFSGRQFSNSRSEMNVSTLELGDSALYLCASSFGTSGTLYNEQFFGPGTRLTVL.